The clone carrying this T cell receptor beta chain was detected a few times. What it binds is not known. The CDR3 sequence is 16 residues long. The V end was cut by 3 bases, the J end by 0 bases, with 14 bases between. Germline V gene data show CDR1 as SGDLS and CDR2 as YYNGEE. The data are from a study of T cells in Graves' hyperthyroidism and ophthalmopathy. Study-wide findings and caveats: Prediction of ophthalmopathy progression came a median roughly 6.7 months pre-onset.

Amplification yielded TCR beta CDR3 regions, with RNA transcripts as the source. The HTBI primer set was used in a first-round RT-PCR of the TCR CDR3. TCRdb reanalysed the multiplex PCR reads using MiXCR and keeps one entry per CDR3 protein. The table has some 560,000 distinct CDR3 sequences, approximately 14% seen once. The rearrangement uses TRBV9 and TRBJ2-3, with a possible D match to TRBD2 (5 bases). The sequence derives from a woman aged 25-40 years with Graves' hyperthyroidism. Material: blood. DNA of the CDR3: TGTGCCAGCAGCGCACTCTCAGCGGTTAGCACAGATACGCAGTATTTT. It encodes CASSALSAVSTDTQYF. Full variable domain (remainder filled in from reference TRBV9 and TRBJ2-3): DSGVTQTPKHLITATGQRVTLRCSPRSGDLSVYWYQQSLDQGLQFLIQYYNGEERAKGNILERFSAQQFPDLHSELNLSSLELGDSALYFCASSALSAVSTDTQYFGPGTRLTVL.